One sample yielded the 2 T cell receptor beta chains listed below, sequenced in a study of T cells in Graves' hyperthyroidism and ophthalmopathy. Regions amplified from RNA transcripts were the TCR beta CDR3 regions. With the HTBI primer set, the TCR CDR3 went through a first round of RT-PCR. TCRdb re-called the multiplex PCR reads with MiXCR, one entry per CDR3 protein. The top ten clones hold approximately 8.7% of a sample with 750,000 to 950,000 distinct CDR3 sequences, over 35% of them seen once. What was sequenced was blood. Receptors originate from a man aged 18 to 30 with Graves' hyperthyroidism.

The J gene is TRBJ1-3, the V gene TRBV4-1; D uncertain. The CDR3 consists of 14 residues. CDR1 MGHRA and CDR2 YSYEKL come from the germline V gene. The V gene lost 0 bases and the J gene lost 4 bases, with 7 bases spanning the gap. CDR3 protein: CASSQERAGNTIYF. The CDR3 DNA reads as TGCGCCAGCAGCCAAGAAAGGGCCGGAAACACCATATATTTT.

In its sample, this clonotype was seen once. With a much larger clone just one base away, this may be a read error. The rearrangement uses TRBV15 and TRBJ2-7; D might be TRBD2 (5 bases). The CDR3 contains 13 residues. Germline-derived CDR1 and CDR2 are LNHNV and YYDKDF (reference sequence). The CDR3 region has the DNA TGTGCCACCAGCGGAGATGAGGGTTACGAGCAGTACTTC. It specifies CATSGDEGYEQYF.